This T cell receptor beta chain originates from a study of blood T cell repertoires in COVID-19. About the research overall: From T cells, B-cell-depleted T cells, or PBMCs came the material, which was cDNA or gDNA.

How the authors handled the data: Counts of nucleated cells, estimated from reference gene primer amplification, were obtained. The assay was immunoSEQ multiplex PCR, and TCRdb's table has in-frame clones only and misses some. V, J and clone size derive from that table, while D and trimming were established from the DNA sequence. This sample yields around 58,000 clones, of which approximately 87% are seen a single time; roughly 5% belongs to the top ten. Sequenced: peripheral blood. The receptor's source is a human donor in a cohort sampled during active COVID-19.

For the CDR3, the DNA is TGTGCCAGCAGCTCCGGACCTGGGGGACAGGGTAATGAGCAGTTCTTC. Its protein is CASSSGPGGQGNEQFF. The gene calls are TRBV7-2 and TRBJ2-1, with 9 bases lining up with TRBD1. Looked up from germline, CDR1 is SGHTA and CDR2 is FQGNSA. The J segment lost 7 bases and the V segment lost 4 bases, leaving 11 bases of the junction unmatched. The CDR3 sequence is 16 residues long.